The subject of this entry is one T cell receptor beta chain. No antigen is known for it. This entry belongs to a study of TIL therapy for anti-PD-1-resistant metastatic lung cancer. Across the study: Median patient age was almost 55, ranging about 38-80 years. Study findings and constraints: Infused TIL clonotypes partially replaced the baseline blood repertoire, then decayed over months. This highly selected cohort may not generalize to typical lung cancer patients.

The CDR3 runs to 14 residues. From germline, CDR1 is SQVTM and CDR2 ANQGSEA. V was clipped by 7 bases and J by 0 bases, with 15 bases between them. Time point denoted: pre-treatment sample, taken before nivolumab and TIL therapy. Patients were adults with stage 4 NSCLC. The libraries were made with immunoSEQ v3. The assay was immunoSEQ multiplex PCR, and TCRdb's table has in-frame clones only and misses some. The top ten hold less than 2% of the sample, which has roughly 60,000 clones, around 70% seen once. The sample here was blood, taken at baseline. This TCR was sampled from a person aged 25 to 79 with non-small cell lung cancer. V gene TRBV29-1 combines with J gene TRBJ1-1; D gene unclear. CDR3 coding DNA: TGCAGCGCGGGCGGGCAGGTGATGAACACTGAAGCTTTCTTT. Translation gives CSAGGQVMNTEAFF.